This TCR delta chain was sequenced during a study of gamma-delta T cells after stem cell transplantation. This clone ranks as hyperexpanded. Other DNA variants within this sample encode the same CDR3. Germline values: CDR1 GEAIGNYY, CDR2 EKD. This CDR3 contains 17 residues. The V end was cut by 3 bases, the J end by 0 bases, with 19 bases between. TCRdb processed the RT-PCR reads again with the CATT caller. The sample has under 2,500 delta-chain clones, about 23% seen once. This rearrangement joins TRDV2 to TRDJ1; a possible D gene is TRDD3 (6 bases). The sample was gamma-delta T cells. The receptor's source is a human donor. It is not recorded whose cells these are; they may come from a transplant donor. CDR3 sequence reads: CACDSVVGAQYTDKLIF. DNA for the CDR3: TGTGCCTGTGACTCGGTCGTGGGGGCCCAGTACACCGATAAACTCATCTTT.